One and the same sample provided the 31 T cell receptor beta chains below, sequenced in a study of T cell repertoires in cytomegalovirus infection. TCRdb reanalysed the reads using MiXCR and keeps one entry per CDR3 protein. The table records fewer than 550,000 distinct CDR3 sequences, approximately 10% of them present only once. The source material was PBMCs. The receptors were gathered from a human donor in good health (CMV status not recorded). Some clones in this sample may be carry-over from other donors' samples.

The rearrangement uses TRBV7-9 and TRBJ1-1; 7 positions agree with TRBD1. The germline V gene has CDR1 SEHNR and CDR2 FQNEAQ (reference sequence). This CDR3 has 15 residues. Losses at the gene ends were 5 bases for V and 2 bases for J; bases not matched to a gene: 8. The CDR3 coding sequence is TGTGCCAGCAGCCCAAGTAGACAGGGTAACACTGAAGCTTTCTTT. It encodes CASSPSRQGNTEAFF. Full variable domain (missing parts from reference TRBV7-9 and TRBJ1-1): DTGVSQNPRHKITKRGQNVTFRCDPISEHNRLYWYRQTLGQGPEFLTYFQNEAQLEKSRLLSDRFSAERPKGSFSTLEIQRTEQGDSAMYLCASSPSRQGNTEAFFGQGTRLTVV.

The V call is TRBV12-3 or TRBV12-4, the J call TRBJ1-1; no clear D gene. Trimming shortened V by 6 bases and J by 0 bases, and 14 bases separated the two germline ends. This CDR3 has 15 residues. The CDR3 nucleotides are TGTGCCAGCAGAGCCGGGGTACGAATGAACACTGAAGCTTTCTTT. Translating gives CASRAGVRMNTEAFF.

V is TRBV29-1 and J is TRBJ2-5, with 8 bases that match TRBD1. The V gene's germline CDR1 is SQVTM and CDR2 ANQGSEA. The CDR3 is made up of 14 amino acids. With V trimmed by 6 bases and J by 5 bases, 11 bases remained unmatched. The CDR3 protein is CSVTPQGAKETQYF. The CDR3 DNA reads as TGCAGCGTCACCCCTCAGGGGGCGAAGGAGACCCAGTACTTC.

This clonotype was observed a handful of times. CDR3 residues: CASSSRDRVSYEQYF. The CDR3 DNA reads as TGTGCCAGCAGCTCCCGGGACCGAGTCTCCTACGAGCAGTACTTC. The chain combines TRBV7-9 with TRBJ2-7; D may correspond to TRBD1 or TRBD2 (5 bases each). The CDR3 loop spans 15 amino acids. CDR1 SEHNR and CDR2 FQNEAQ come from the germline V gene (reference sequence). V lost 4 bases to trimming and J lost 0 bases, with 13 bases between them.

The genes are TRBV20-1 and TRBJ1-1; TRBD1 agrees at 8 bases. CDR1 is DFQATT, CDR2 SNEGSKA, per germline (reference sequence). The CDR3 totals 14 residues. Trimming removed 4 bases from V and 1 base from J; junction bases left unmatched: 5. The CDR3 reads CSAIQGAGNTEAFF. In nucleotides, the CDR3 is TGCAGTGCTATCCAGGGGGCGGGGAACACTGAAGCTTTCTTT.

In its sample, this clonotype was seen a few times. V usage is TRBV9 and J usage is TRBJ2-1; maybe TRBD2 (5 bases). The germline gives CDR1 SGDLS, CDR2 YYNGEE. V was trimmed by 4 bases and J by 0 bases, leaving 17 bases between them. There are 17 residues in the CDR3. In DNA, the CDR3 is TGTGCCAGCAGCCCGAGTGGAGCGGTGAGCTCCTACAATGAGCAGTTCTTC. Protein: CASSPSGAVSSYNEQFF.

The chain couples TRBV29-1 to TRBJ1-2; 10 nucleotides match TRBD1. V shed 7 bases and J 2 bases; nucleotides not matched to a gene: 7. CDR3 length equals 14 residues. The germline V gene encodes CDR1 SQVTM and CDR2 ANQGSEA. The CDR3 region has the DNA TGCAGCGCCAAGGGACAGGGGAGGAACTATGGCTACACCTTC. This codes for CSAKGQGRNYGYTF.

This clonotype was observed at least ten times. The gene calls are TRBV18 and TRBJ2-3; no firm D call. The CDR3 is 14 amino acids. Germline values: CDR1 KGHSH, CDR2 LQKENI. V was cut by 2 bases and J by 3 bases, with 9 bases left in between. Here the CDR3 reads CASSPGRKTDTQYF. Written as DNA, the CDR3 is TGTGCCAGCTCACCAGGACGGAAGACAGATACGCAGTATTTT.

This clonotype has a count of ten or more. The chain recombines TRBV28 with TRBJ1-2; D is possibly TRBD1 (5 bases). This CDR3 region has 14 residues. Germline V gene data show CDR1 as MDHEN and CDR2 as SYDVKM. Trimming took off 4 bases at V and 8 bases at J, with 17 bases between the two ends. The CDR3 protein is CASSSPTESWGYTF. The CDR3 DNA follows: TGTGCCAGCAGTTCTCCGACAGAATCATGGGGCTACACCTTC.

V and J are TRBV7-8 and TRBJ2-5; D is undetermined. This CDR3 is built from 14 residues. Trimming shortened V by 2 bases and J by 1 base, and 8 bases separated the two germline ends. Germline CDR1 is SGHVS and CDR2 is FQNEAQ. The CDR3 here is CASSLSEGQETQYF. The CDR3, as DNA: TGTGCCAGCAGCTTAAGTGAAGGCCAAGAGACCCAGTACTTC.

A few counts support this clonotype. The genes are TRBV20-1 and TRBJ2-3, with no clear D. Trimming cost V 2 bases and J 5 bases, with 5 bases left between them. This CDR3 region has 11 residues. The germline gives CDR1 DFQATT, CDR2 SNEGSKA (reference sequence). CDR3 nucleotides: TGCAGTGCTAGAACCGGAGATACGCAGTATTTT. Translation: CSARTGDTQYF.

This clonotype was picked up many times. The chain recombines TRBV7-8 with TRBJ2-3, with D unclear. The CDR3 is 15 residues long. V shed 7 bases and J shed 1 base, with 15 bases lying between them. The germline CDR1 and CDR2 sequences are SGHVS and FQNEAQ. The CDR3 here is CASTKGPTGTDTQYF. In DNA form, the CDR3 reads TGTGCCAGCACCAAAGGACCGACGGGCACAGATACGCAGTATTTT.

This clonotype was picked up many times. The rearrangement joins TRBV7-3 to TRBJ2-1, with a weak D call TRBD2 (5 bases). The V end lost 4 bases, the J end lost 0 bases, and 13 bases lay between the germline ends. In germline, CDR1 is SGHTA, CDR2 FQGTGA. The CDR3 is made up of 16 amino acids. DNA of the CDR3: TGTGCCAGCAGCTATGGACTCGAGAGCTCCTACAATGAGCAGTTCTTC. Translated, it gives CASSYGLESSYNEQFF.

This clonotype was counted at least ten times. The chain recombines TRBV10-3 with TRBJ2-1, with D possibly being TRBD2 (5 bases). The germline V gene has CDR1 ENHRY and CDR2 SYGVKD. Between the trimmed V and J ends, which lost 3 bases and 8 bases, there was a span of 14 bases. The CDR3 has 14 amino acids. CDR3 in DNA: TGTGCCATCAGTGAATCGGGAACGGTCTATGAGCAGTTCTTC. This translates into CAISESGTVYEQFF.

Ten or more counts support this clonotype. This sequence joins TRBV5-4 and TRBJ1-1; 9 bases line up with TRBD1. The length of the CDR3 is 14 residues. Germline V gene sequence: CDR1 SGHNT, CDR2 YYREEE (reference sequence). V was pared by 3 bases and J by 5 bases, with 5 bases of the junction left unmatched. This CDR3 is CASSSRTGDTEAFF. The CDR3 coding sequence is TGTGCCAGCAGCTCCCGGACAGGGGATACTGAAGCTTTCTTT.

In its sample, this clonotype was seen a few times. V and J are TRBV7-9 and TRBJ1-1; no reliable D call. Germline CDR1 SEHNR, CDR2 FQNEAQ (reference sequence). The CDR3 is made up of 13 amino acids. Trimming stripped 5 bases from V and 4 bases from J, with 11 bases between. Here the CDR3 reads CASSPGFRTEAFF. The CDR3 nucleotides are TGTGCCAGCAGCCCTGGGTTTCGCACTGAAGCTTTCTTT.

In its sample, this clonotype was seen many times. V and J are TRBV28 and TRBJ1-1, with 12 bases lining up with TRBD1. V lost 5 bases to trimming and J lost 11 bases; unmatched junction nucleotides: 9. This CDR3 is built from 14 residues. Germline CDR1 and CDR2: MDHEN and SYDVKM. CDR3 DNA sequence: TGTGCCAGCAGTGGGGACAGGGGGCGGACTAGGGCTTTCTTT. Translated: CASSGDRGRTRAFF.

The chain is built from TRBV20-1 and TRBJ2-3; 12 bases line up with TRBD2. Germline V gives CDR1 DFQATT, CDR2 SNEGSKA (reference sequence). The ends lost 3 bases at V and 2 bases at J; junction bases unmatched: 3. The CDR3 consists of 15 residues. CDR3 coding DNA: TGCAGTGCTAGGGGGACTAGCGGGCTCACAGATACGCAGTATTTT. Translating it yields CSARGTSGLTDTQYF.

V usage is TRBV5-4 and J usage is TRBJ1-1; D is possibly TRBD1 (5 bases). Trimming stripped 1 base from V and 9 bases from J, with 16 bases between. The CDR3 sequence is 14 residues long. CDR1 and CDR2 from the germline V gene are SGHNT and YYREEE (reference sequence). CDR3 loop: CASSLSGGGNKAFF. The CDR3 DNA reads TGTGCCAGCAGCTTGTCCGGGGGGGGAAATAAAGCTTTCTTT.

For this clonotype: A read error is possible here, since a much larger clone lies one base away. V gene TRBV27 combines with J gene TRBJ1-4; D is unclear. The CDR3 length is 14 residues. CDR1 and CDR2 (germline): MNHEY, SMNVEV (reference sequence). V lost 6 bases to trimming and J lost 6 bases, with 14 bases between them. DNA for the CDR3: TGTGCCAGCAGCCCAGGAGCGGCGGATGAAAAACTGTTTTTT. It encodes CASSPGAADEKLFF.

This clonotype has ten or more counts. The V gene is TRBV20-1, the J gene TRBJ1-5, with D maybe TRBD1 (6 bases). The CDR3 covers 14 residues. V gave up 0 bases and J gave up 7 bases, with 13 bases separating them. Germline V CDR1 and CDR2: DFQATT, SNEGSKA (reference sequence). DNA of the CDR3: TGCAGTGCTAGAGATCGAAGGGACACCCAGCCCCAGCATTTT. Its translation: CSARDRRDTQPQHF.

The chain links TRBV13 to TRBJ1-1; no clear D gene. V was shortened by 5 bases and J by 5 bases, with 15 bases between the two germline ends. Germline V lookup: CDR1 PRHDT, CDR2 FYEKMQ (reference sequence). The CDR3 runs 14 residues. The CDR3 reads CASSPPPIPTEAFF. In DNA, the CDR3 is TGTGCCAGCAGCCCCCCCCCAATCCCGACTGAAGCTTTCTTT.

This clonotype was seen repeatedly, ten times or more. The V gene is TRBV7-2, the J gene TRBJ2-5, with 10 bases that match TRBD1. The CDR3 loop spans 16 amino acids. Per germline, CDR1 SGHTA and CDR2 FQGNSA. Unmatched junction bases numbered 7, after V lost 3 bases and J lost 3 bases. The CDR3, as DNA: TGTGCCAGCAGCTTCGAATTCGGGACAGGGGAAGAGACCCAGTACTTC. Its translation is CASSFEFGTGEETQYF. Drawing the rest from reference TRBV7-2 and TRBJ2-5, the complete variable domain is GAGVSQSPSNKVTEKGKDVELRCDPISGHTALYWYRQSLGQGLEFLIYFQGNSAPDKSGLPSDRFSAERTGGSVSTLTIQRTQQEDSAVYLCASSFEFGTGEETQYFGPGTRLLVL.

This clonotype was detected ten times or more. In DNA, the CDR3 is TGTGCCAGCAGCTTGTGGGTCTTCTACGAGCAGTACTTC. It yields the protein CASSLWVFYEQYF. The rearrangement uses TRBV7-2 and TRBJ2-7, with D hard to call. V gave up 3 bases and J gave up 3 bases, with 9 bases separating them. Germline V gene data show CDR1 as SGHTA and CDR2 as FQGNSA. The CDR3 loop spans 13 amino acids.

This clonotype was seen a handful of times. This sequence joins TRBV5-8 and TRBJ2-4; the D gene is possibly TRBD1 (5 bases). Looked up from germline, CDR1 is SGHTS and CDR2 is YDEGEE. The CDR3 loop spans 14 amino acids. Trimming shortened V by 3 bases and J by 1 base, and 8 bases separated the two germline ends. CDR3 nucleotides: TGTGCCAGCAGCTCGTCAGGGGCCAAAAACATTCAGTACTTC. Encoded protein: CASSSSGAKNIQYF.

This clonotype was counted at least ten times. The genes are TRBV11-1 and TRBJ2-1; tentatively, D is TRBD2 (5 bases). CDR1 and CDR2 (germline): SGHAT, FQDESV (reference sequence). Trimming shortened V by 6 bases and J by 5 bases, and 11 bases separated the two germline ends. The CDR3 spans 13 residues. The CDR3 bases are TGTGCCAGCAGGAATGCGGGTAACAATGAGCAGTTCTTC. Encoded protein: CASRNAGNNEQFF.

This clonotype has more than one count but fewer than ten. The rearrangement joins TRBV6-1 to TRBJ2-5, with no clear D. The V end was cut by 2 bases, the J end by 1 base, with 5 bases between. The CDR3 is made up of 13 amino acids. Per the germline V gene, CDR1 is MNHNS and CDR2 is SASEGT. The CDR3 nucleotides read TGTGCCAGCAGTGAATTAGCCCAAGAGACCCAGTACTTC. Translation: CASSELAQETQYF.

This clonotype was recorded at least ten times. The chain has TRBV5-1 and TRBJ1-6; perhaps TRBD1 as D (5 bases). V lost 4 bases to trimming and J lost 8 bases, with 13 bases between them. The CDR3 spans 14 residues. Germline V CDR1 and CDR2: SGHRS, YFSETQ. The CDR3 DNA reads TGCGCCAGCAGCCTAGACAGCCCGGATTCACCCCTCCACTTT. Its protein product is CASSLDSPDSPLHF.

This clonotype was seen at least ten times. The gene calls are TRBV10-3 and TRBJ2-3, with 8 bases fitting TRBD2. CDR1 and CDR2 from the germline V gene are ENHRY and SYGVKD. The CDR3 is 13 residues long. V shed 10 bases and J 2 bases; nucleotides not matched to a gene: 5. The CDR3 sequence: CATLAGFTDTQYF. As DNA, the CDR3 is TGTGCCACCCTAGCGGGCTTCACAGATACGCAGTATTTT.

Ten or more counts support this clonotype. The chain has TRBV28 and TRBJ1-1; TRBD1 matches at 7 bases. From germline, CDR1 is MDHEN and CDR2 SYDVKM. J was trimmed by 2 bases and V by 2 bases; bases with no gene match: 5. This CDR3 is 15 amino acids long. CDR3 sequence reads: CASSLGGGFNTEAFF. The DNA of the CDR3 is TGTGCCAGCAGTTTAGGAGGGGGCTTCAACACTGAAGCTTTCTTT.

At least ten counts were recorded for this clonotype. J is TRBJ1-2 and V is TRBV5-4; weak D call: TRBD1 (6 bases). This CDR3 has 14 residues. Trimming removed 4 bases at V and 5 bases at J, with 15 bases between. CDR1 and CDR2 (germline): SGHNT, YYREEE (reference sequence). CDR3 residues: CASSTTGIAYGYTF. CDR3 DNA: TGTGCCAGCAGCACTACAGGGATTGCTTATGGCTACACCTTC.